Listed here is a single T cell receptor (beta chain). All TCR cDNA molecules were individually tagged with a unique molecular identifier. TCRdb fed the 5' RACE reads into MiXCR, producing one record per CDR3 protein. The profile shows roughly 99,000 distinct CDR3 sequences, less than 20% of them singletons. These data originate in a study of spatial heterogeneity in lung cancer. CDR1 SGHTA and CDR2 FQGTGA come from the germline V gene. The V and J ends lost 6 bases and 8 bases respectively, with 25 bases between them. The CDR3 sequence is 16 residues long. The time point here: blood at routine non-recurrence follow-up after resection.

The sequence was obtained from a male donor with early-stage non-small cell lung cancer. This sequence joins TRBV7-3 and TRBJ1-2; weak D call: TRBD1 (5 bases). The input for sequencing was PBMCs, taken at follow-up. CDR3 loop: CASRQAPGPLPEGYTF. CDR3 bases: TGTGCCAGCAGGCAGGCCCCGGGACCCCTTCCCGAGGGCTACACCTTC.